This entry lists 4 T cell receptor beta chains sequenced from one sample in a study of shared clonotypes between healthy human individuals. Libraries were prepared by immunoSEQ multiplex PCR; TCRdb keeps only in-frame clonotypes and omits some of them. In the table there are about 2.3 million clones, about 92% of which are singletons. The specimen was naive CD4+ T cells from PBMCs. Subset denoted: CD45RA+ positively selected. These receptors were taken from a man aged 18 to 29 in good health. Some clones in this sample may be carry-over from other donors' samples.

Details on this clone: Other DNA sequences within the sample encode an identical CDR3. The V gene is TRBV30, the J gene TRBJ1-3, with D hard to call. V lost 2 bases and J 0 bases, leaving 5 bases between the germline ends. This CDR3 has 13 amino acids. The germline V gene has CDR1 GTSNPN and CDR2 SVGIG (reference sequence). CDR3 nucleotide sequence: TGTGCCTGGAGTTTATCCTCTGGAAACACCATATATTTT. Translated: CAWSLSSGNTIYF.

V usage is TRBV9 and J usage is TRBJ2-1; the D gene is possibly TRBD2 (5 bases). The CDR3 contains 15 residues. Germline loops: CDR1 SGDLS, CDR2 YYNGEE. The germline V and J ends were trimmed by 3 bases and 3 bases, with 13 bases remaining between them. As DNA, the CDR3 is TGTGCCAGCAGCGCTTCGTTGAGGGACTACAATGAGCAGTTCTTC. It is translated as CASSASLRDYNEQFF.

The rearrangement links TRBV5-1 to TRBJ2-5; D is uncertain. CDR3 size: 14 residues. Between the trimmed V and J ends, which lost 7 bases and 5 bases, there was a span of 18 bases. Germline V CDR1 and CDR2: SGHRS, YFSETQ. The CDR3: CASETGRFGETQYF. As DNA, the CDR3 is TGCGCCAGCGAAACCGGGCGTTTCGGGGAGACCCAGTACTTC.

As DNA, the CDR3 is TGTGCCAGCAGCTTAGGCTATACCCCCACAGATACGCAGTATTTT. It yields the protein CASSLGYTPTDTQYF. The genes are TRBV11-3 and TRBJ2-3; D unclear. The CDR3 is made up of 15 amino acids. The V end was cut by 1 base, the J end by 2 bases, with 10 bases between. Germline V lookup: CDR1 SGHNT, CDR2 YENEEA.